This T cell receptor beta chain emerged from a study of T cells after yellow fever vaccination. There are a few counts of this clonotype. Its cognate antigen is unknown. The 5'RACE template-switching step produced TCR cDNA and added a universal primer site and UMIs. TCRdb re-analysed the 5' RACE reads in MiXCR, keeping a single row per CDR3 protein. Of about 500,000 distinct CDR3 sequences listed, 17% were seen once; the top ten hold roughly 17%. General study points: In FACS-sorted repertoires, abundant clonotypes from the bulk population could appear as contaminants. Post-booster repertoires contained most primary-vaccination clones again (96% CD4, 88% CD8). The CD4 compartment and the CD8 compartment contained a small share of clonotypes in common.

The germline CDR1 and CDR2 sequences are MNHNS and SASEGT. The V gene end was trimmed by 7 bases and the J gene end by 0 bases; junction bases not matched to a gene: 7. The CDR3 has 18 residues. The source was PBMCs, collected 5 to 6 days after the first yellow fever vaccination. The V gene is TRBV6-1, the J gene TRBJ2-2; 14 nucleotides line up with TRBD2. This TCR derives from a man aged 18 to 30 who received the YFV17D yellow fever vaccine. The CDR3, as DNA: TGTGCCAGCACTATGACTAGCGGGGGGGACGCGAACACCGGGGAGCTGTTTTTT. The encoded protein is CASTMTSGGDANTGELFF.